The T cell receptor beta chain described here comes from a study of blood T cell repertoires in COVID-19. Study overall: The analysed material was cDNA or gDNA that came from T cells, B-cell-depleted T cells, or PBMCs.

Original analysis: Reference gene primer amplification yielded estimated nucleated cell counts. Assay used: immunoSEQ multiplex PCR; TCRdb lists only in-frame clones, some missing. V and J calls and clone size come straight from that table; D and trimming were deduced from the DNA. The profile covers some 170,000 clones, with roughly 80% appearing a single time and roughly a fifth taken by the ten largest. This clone was recorded many times. This CDR3 has 17 residues. Germline loops: CDR1 SGHDT, CDR2 YYEEEE. The V gene lost 5 bases and the J gene lost 0 bases, with 17 bases spanning the gap. The receptor comes from a woman of 80 years or more with acute or convalescent COVID-19. J is TRBJ2-2 and V is TRBV5-6, with a weak D call TRBD1 (6 bases). The sample consisted of peripheral blood. CDR3 in DNA: TGTGCCAGCAGTTACAGAGTGACAGGAACGAACACCGGGGAGCTGTTTTTT. Protein: CASSYRVTGTNTGELFF.